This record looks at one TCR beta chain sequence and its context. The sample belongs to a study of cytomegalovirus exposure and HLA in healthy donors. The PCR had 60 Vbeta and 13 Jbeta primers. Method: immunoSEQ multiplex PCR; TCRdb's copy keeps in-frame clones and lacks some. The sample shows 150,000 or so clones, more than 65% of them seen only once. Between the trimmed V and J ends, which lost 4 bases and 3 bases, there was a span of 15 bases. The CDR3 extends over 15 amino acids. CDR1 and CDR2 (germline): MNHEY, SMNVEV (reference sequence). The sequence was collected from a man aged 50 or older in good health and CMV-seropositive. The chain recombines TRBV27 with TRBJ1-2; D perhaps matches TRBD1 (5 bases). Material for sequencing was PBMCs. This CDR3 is CASSSPQGGHYGYTF. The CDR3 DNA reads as TGTGCCAGCAGTTCACCCCAGGGAGGGCACTATGGCTACACCTTC.